A single T cell receptor beta chain is shown here with its context. Its antigen is currently not known. Base qualities are missing; no much larger clone stands one base away. The sample's treatment or condition label, decoded: some 20 received Ad26.COV2.S at low or high dose, single or two shots; about 5 received placebo; per-sample allocation not given. For vaccine and placebo recipients, the sequenced repertoires came from samples collected on day 63 after the first injection. In Cohort 1b, 25 to 30 adults aged 18-55 years were enrolled at a single site in Boston, USA, between 29 July and 7 August 2020. Ad26.COV2.S was a replication-incompetent adenovirus type 26 vector expressing a prefusion-stabilized SARS-CoV-2 spike protein from the original Wuhan strain. CDR1 SNHLY and CDR2 FYNNEI were looked up in the germline V gene. The CDR3 runs 14 residues from the cysteine to the phenylalanine. Only CDR3 DNA remains: 42 bases, in frame from the first base. Trimming removed 7 bases from V and 0 bases from J, leaving 12 bases between the germline ends.

The data originate from a study of Ad26.COV2.S vaccination and SARS-CoV-2 variants (dated by TCRdb to 2020 to 2023). A note on the overall study: Donors in the vaccine arm were drawn from COV1001, a multicentre, randomized, double-blind, placebo-controlled phase I-IIa trial testing Ad26.COV2.S in healthy adults. Ad26.COV2.S was given intramuscularly at 5x10^10 or 1x10^11 viral particles, as a single shot or as two shots 56 days apart. The specificity and breadth of SARS-CoV-2-reactive T cell receptors after Ad26.COV2.S vaccination were assessed by TCRbeta repertoire sequencing. A total of roughly 30 samples were included in the TCR-sequenced set, comprising roughly 20 Ad26.COV2.S vaccine recipients, 5 placebo recipients and 8 SARS-CoV-2 convalescent individuals. Trial participants were randomized into five groups of five, in which low-dose or high-dose Ad26.COV2.S was given once or twice, or placebo was given on both occasions. Blinding of investigators to trial group allocation was maintained during experiments and outcome assessment. Results and caveats for the whole study, not just this receptor: Vaccine and placebo recipients had comparable non-spike TCR breadth, which fits with the vaccine containing only spike. After vaccination, spike-specific CD8+ and CD4+ T cell responses were reported to show substantial breadth. The study was not powered to compare responses between vaccine doses or regimens. The authors noted that the TCR breadth and depth analyses may have underestimated total T cell responses. Ad26.COV2.S recipients had higher spike-specific TCR breadth than placebo recipients (P = 0.0014).

The immunoSEQ Assay was used to sequence TCRbeta CDR3 regions. After extraction, genomic DNA underwent amplification by bias-controlled multiplex PCR, followed by high-throughput sequencing. In the paper's pipeline: To quantify the absolute abundance of every unique TCRbeta CDR3 region, sequences were collapsed and filtered. T cell fraction was estimated by normalizing TCRbeta template counts to usable DNA, which was measured by amplifying reference genes present in all nucleated cells. Repertoire TCRs were annotated as SARS-CoV-2-specific by exact matching of V gene, CDR3 amino acid sequence and J gene to a known reactive TCR set. The reference SARS-CoV-2 TCR set came from MIRA and was filtered for enrichment in COVID-19-positive ImmuneCODE repertoires, removing public or cross-reactive TCRs. Using the MIRA antigens, annotated TCRs were further analysed by specific ORF or by position within an ORF. Breadth was defined as the number of annotated unique rearrangements divided by the total number of unique productive rearrangements, and depth was defined as the summed frequency of the annotated unique rearrangements. Two-sided Wilcoxon rank-sum tests were used to compare TCR breadth between groups. Imported from immuneACCESS, the table was reduced by TCRdb to in-frame sequences with V and J called. These copies leave out some clones; in studies compared against another copy, an unresolved V gene accounts for under half, and the cause of the remainder is not known. V and J calls and clone size follow that table, whereas D and trimming were derived from the DNA. This sample is represented by some 250,000 clones; around nine tenths of them were singletons. Jointly, the top ten make up approximately 11% of the sample.

The clonotype originates from a person between 18 and 59 years old who received the Ad26.COV2.S COVID-19 vaccine or a placebo. Sequencing used peripheral blood, obtained in a trial of Ad26.COV2.S vaccine versus placebo. The sequence is built from TRBV2 and TRBJ1-1, with the D gene call left open. The CDR3 corresponds to CASTIDMLNTEAFF. The DNA sequence is as follows: TGTGCCAGCACCATTGACATGTTGAACACTGAAGCTTTCTTT.